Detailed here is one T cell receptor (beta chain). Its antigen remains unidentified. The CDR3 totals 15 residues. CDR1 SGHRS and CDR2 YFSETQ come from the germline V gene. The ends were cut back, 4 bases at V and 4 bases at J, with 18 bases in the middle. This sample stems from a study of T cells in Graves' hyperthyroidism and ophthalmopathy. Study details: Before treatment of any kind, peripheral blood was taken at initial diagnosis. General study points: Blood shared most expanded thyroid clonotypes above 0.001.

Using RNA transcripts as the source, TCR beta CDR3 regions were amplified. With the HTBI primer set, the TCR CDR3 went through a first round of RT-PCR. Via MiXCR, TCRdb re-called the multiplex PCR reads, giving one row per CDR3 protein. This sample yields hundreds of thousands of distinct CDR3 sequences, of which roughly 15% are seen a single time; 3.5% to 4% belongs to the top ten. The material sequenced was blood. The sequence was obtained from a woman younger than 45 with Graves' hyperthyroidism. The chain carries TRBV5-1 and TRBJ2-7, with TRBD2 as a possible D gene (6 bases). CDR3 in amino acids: CASSDLLGGRYEQYF. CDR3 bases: TGCGCCAGCAGCGACCTACTAGGAGGGCGATACGAGCAGTACTTC.